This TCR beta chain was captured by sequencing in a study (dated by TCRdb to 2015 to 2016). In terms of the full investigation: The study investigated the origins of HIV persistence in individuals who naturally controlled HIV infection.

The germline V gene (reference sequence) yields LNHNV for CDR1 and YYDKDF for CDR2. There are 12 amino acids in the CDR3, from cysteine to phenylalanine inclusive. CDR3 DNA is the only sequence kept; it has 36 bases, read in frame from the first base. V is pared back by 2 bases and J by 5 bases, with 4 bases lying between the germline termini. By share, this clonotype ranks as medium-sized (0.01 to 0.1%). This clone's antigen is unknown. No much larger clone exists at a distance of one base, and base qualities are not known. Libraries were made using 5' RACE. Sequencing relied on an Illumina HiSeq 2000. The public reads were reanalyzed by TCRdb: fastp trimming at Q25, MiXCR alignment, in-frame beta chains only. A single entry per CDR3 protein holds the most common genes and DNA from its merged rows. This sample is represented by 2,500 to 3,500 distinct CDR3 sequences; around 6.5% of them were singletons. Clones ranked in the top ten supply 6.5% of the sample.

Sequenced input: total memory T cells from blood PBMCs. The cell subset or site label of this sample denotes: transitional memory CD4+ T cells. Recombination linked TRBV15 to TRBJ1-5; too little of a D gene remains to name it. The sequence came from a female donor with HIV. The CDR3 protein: CATSRPYQPQHF. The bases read TGTGCCACCAGCAGACCTTATCAGCCCCAGCATTTT.